The 30 T cell receptor beta chains below come from one sample, sequenced in a study of blood T cell repertoires in COVID-19. TCRdb keeps only in-frame clones here, not all; method: immunoSEQ multiplex PCR. The sample has 90,000 to 110,000 clones, roughly 85% seen once; the top ten hold approximately 15%. Sample: peripheral blood. These receptors all stem from a woman older than 75 with acute or convalescent COVID-19.

The genes are TRBV5-1 and TRBJ2-7; D is possibly TRBD2 (7 bases). Trimming left V 4 bases short and J 6 bases short, with 17 bases between. CDR1 and CDR2 (germline): SGHRS, YFSETQ. This CDR3 contains 14 residues. The CDR3 nucleotides read TGCGCCAGCAGCGTGGGGGGCGGGGGCAGCGAGCAGTACTTC. Amino acid sequence: CASSVGGGGSEQYF.

The rearrangement joins TRBV5-4 to TRBJ2-5, with TRBD2 as a possible D gene (5 bases). The V gene lost 1 base and the J gene lost 3 bases, with 7 bases spanning the gap. Looked up from germline, CDR1 is SGHNT and CDR2 is YYREEE (reference sequence). This CDR3 comprises 13 residues. The DNA for the CDR3 is TGTGCCAGCAGCTTGCCTAGCAAAGAGACCCAGTACTTC. It encodes CASSLPSKETQYF. Filled out from reference TRBV5-4 and TRBJ2-5, the complete variable domain reads ETGVTQSPTHLIKTRGQQVTLRCSSQSGHNTVSWYQQALGQGPQFIFQYYREEENGRGNFPPRFSGLQFPNYSSELNVNALELDDSALYLCASSLPSKETQYFGPGTRLLVL.

The CDR3 spells CASSKDSRATGELFF. CDR3 coding DNA: TGTGCCAGCTCGAAGGACAGCCGTGCCACCGGGGAGCTGTTTTTT. This chain links TRBV25-1 with TRBJ2-2; D is possibly TRBD1 (6 bases). CDR1 and CDR2 (germline): MGHDK, SYGVNS. The CDR3 has 15 amino acids. V was trimmed by 8 bases and J by 4 bases, leaving 17 bases between them. The variable domain in full, completed from reference TRBV25-1 and TRBJ2-2, reads EADIYQTPRYLVIGTGKKITLECSQTMGHDKMYWYQQDPGMELHLIHYSYGVNSTEKGDLSSESTVSRIRTEHFPLTLESARPSHTSQYLCASSKDSRATGELFFGEGSRLTVL.

The chain uses TRBV7-2 and TRBJ1-5; D possibly corresponds to TRBD1 (5 bases). The CDR3 loop spans 17 amino acids. Germline CDR1 and CDR2: SGHTA and FQGNSA. Trimming removed 1 base from V and 2 bases from J, with 15 bases in between. This chain's CDR3 is CASSLVGGGGGNQPQHF. For the CDR3, the DNA is TGTGCCAGCAGCTTAGTTGGTGGGGGAGGGGGCAATCAGCCCCAGCATTTT.

The chain employs TRBV19 and TRBJ1-3, with 8 bases aligning to TRBD1. Germline V CDR1 and CDR2: LNHDA, SQIVND (reference sequence). This CDR3 is 13 amino acids long. V shed 6 bases and J 6 bases; nucleotides not matched to a gene: 4. CDR3 coding DNA: TGTGCCAGTAGCGGACAGGGTGTAAACACCATATATTTT. Translating gives CASSGQGVNTIYF.

This chain connects TRBV5-4 to TRBJ2-2, with D maybe TRBD2 (6 bases). The germline gives CDR1 SGHNT, CDR2 YYREEE (reference sequence). Trimming took 1 base from V and 0 from J, leaving 10 bases between them. The CDR3 is 16 amino acids. In DNA, the CDR3 is TGTGCCAGCAGCTTGTTCCGGGACTCGAACACCGGGGAGCTGTTTTTT. The encoded protein is CASSLFRDSNTGELFF. Full variable domain (remainder filled in from reference TRBV5-4 and TRBJ2-2): ETGVTQSPTHLIKTRGQQVTLRCSSQSGHNTVSWYQQALGQGPQFIFQYYREEENGRGNFPPRFSGLQFPNYSSELNVNALELDDSALYLCASSLFRDSNTGELFFGEGSRLTVL.

The V gene is TRBV28, the J gene TRBJ2-1, with D possibly TRBD2 on 6 matching bases. Trimming cost V 6 bases and J 9 bases, with 18 bases left between them. Per the germline V gene, CDR1 is MDHEN and CDR2 is SYDVKM. CDR3 size: 14 residues. The CDR3 DNA follows: TGTGCCAGCAGCCCCCCCGGGAGTGTCGGTGAGCAGTTCTTC. It encodes CASSPPGSVGEQFF.

Only one count was recorded for this clone. The chain combines TRBV5-1 with TRBJ1-2; 8 positions agree with TRBD1. The CDR3 sequence is 15 residues long. The V gene's germline CDR1 is SGHRS and CDR2 YFSETQ. Germline trimming cut 4 bases from V and 8 bases from J; bases unmatched to any gene: 13. Written as DNA, the CDR3 is TGCGCCAGCAGCCAAGGACAGGGCGGCGTGGAGGGCTACACCTTC. Translated, it gives CASSQGQGGVEGYTF.

This clone was seen more than once but under ten times. The rearrangement links TRBV9 to TRBJ1-6; weak D call: TRBD1 (5 bases). V lost 6 bases, J lost 9 bases, and 16 bases lay in between. Germline assignment: CDR1 SGDLS and CDR2 YYNGEE. The CDR3 spans 14 residues. The CDR3 bases are TGTGCCAGCACCGGGACTGGGGGATCTTCACCCCTCCACTTT. This encodes CASTGTGGSSPLHF.

The chain employs TRBV5-4 and TRBJ2-7; 7 bases fit TRBD1. Germline trimming cut 4 bases from V and 2 bases from J; bases unmatched to any gene: 9. Germline lookup yields CDR1 SGHNT and CDR2 YYREEE (reference sequence). The CDR3 is made up of 15 amino acids. Here the CDR3 DNA reads TGTGCCAGCAGCCGGACCCACAGGGGAACCTACGAGCAGTACGTC. Its protein product is CASSRTHRGTYEQYV.

This clone was detected only once. The J gene is TRBJ2-2, the V gene TRBV19; TRBD1 is a possible D gene (6 bases). This CDR3 is built from 13 residues. Germline V gives CDR1 LNHDA, CDR2 SQIVND (reference sequence). Trimming cost V 5 bases and J 6 bases, with 10 bases left between them. The CDR3 DNA is TGTGCCAGTAGTGAGGGGGTGGCCGGGGAGCTGTTTTTT. Protein product: CASSEGVAGELFF.

This chain joins TRBV5-8 and TRBJ2-1; TRBD2 aligns across 8 bases. The ends lost 1 base at V and 1 base at J; junction bases unmatched: 1. Germline values: CDR1 SGHTS, CDR2 YDEGEE. CDR3 length: 15 amino acids. This CDR3 reads CASSLTSGSYNEQFF. CDR3 bases: TGTGCCAGCAGCTTGACTAGCGGATCCTACAATGAGCAGTTCTTC.

The chain has TRBV5-4 and TRBJ2-5; 11 positions agree with TRBD1. The CDR3 contains 15 residues. Looked up from germline, CDR1 is SGHNT and CDR2 is YYREEE (reference sequence). Trimming cost V 4 bases and J 1 base; bases outside gene matches: 3. The CDR3 spells CASSRDRGFQETQYF. CDR3 DNA sequence: TGTGCCAGCAGCCGGGACAGGGGGTTCCAAGAGACCCAGTACTTC.

V is TRBV6-6 and J is TRBJ2-6; 7 nucleotides line up with TRBD1. This CDR3 is 15 amino acids long. The germline V gene encodes CDR1 MNHNY and CDR2 SVGAGI (reference sequence). Germline trimming cut 6 bases from V and 2 bases from J; bases unmatched to any gene: 4. CDR3 protein: CASSRDSAGANVLTF. CDR3 nucleotide sequence: TGTGCCAGCAGCCGGGACAGCGCTGGGGCCAACGTCCTGACTTTC.

V and J are TRBV3-1 (or the pseudogene TRBV3-2) and TRBJ2-1, with a tentative D call TRBD2 (6 bases). The germline CDR1 and CDR2 sequences are LGHDT and YNNKEL (reference sequence). V lost 1 base and J 15 bases, leaving 13 bases between the germline ends. This CDR3 has 12 amino acids. CDR3 sequence reads: CASSQGGDGRFF. In nucleotides, the CDR3 is TGTGCCAGCAGCCAAGGGGGTGACGGGAGGTTCTTC.

Worth noting for this clone: Within the sample, other DNA sequences also encode this same CDR3. The chain has TRBV7-9 and TRBJ1-3; D remains unclear. CDR1 is SEHNR and CDR2 is FQNEAQ in the germline V gene (reference sequence). This CDR3 region has 14 residues. Between the trimmed V and J ends, which lost 0 bases and 1 base, there was a span of 4 bases. CDR3 amino acids: CASSLAGSGNTIYF. The CDR3 DNA sequence: TGTGCCAGCAGCTTAGCCGGGTCTGGAAACACCATATATTTT.

The rearrangement links TRBV7-2 to TRBJ2-3; 7 bases match TRBD2. V trimming: 5 bases; J trimming: 2 bases; junction bases outside the gene matches: 7. The length of the CDR3 is 15 residues. Germline CDR1 reads SGHTA; CDR2 reads FQGNSA. This CDR3 reads CASSPRRGVTDTQYF. Here the CDR3 DNA reads TGTGCCAGCAGCCCCCGCCGGGGGGTCACAGATACGCAGTATTTT.

The table lists this clone with many counts. The chain joins TRBV5-1 to TRBJ1-1; D ambiguous. The CDR3 has 15 amino acids. The germline CDR1 and CDR2 sequences are SGHRS and YFSETQ. Deletions cut 0 bases from V and 4 bases from J, with 13 bases between. CDR3 sequence: CASSLGLQTLTEAFF. CDR3 coding DNA: TGCGCCAGCAGCTTGGGATTACAGACCCTCACTGAAGCTTTCTTT.

This clone was picked up a small number of times. V and J are TRBV5-1 and TRBJ1-1; 7 bases are shared with TRBD1. Germline V lookup: CDR1 SGHRS, CDR2 YFSETQ. V was pared by 0 bases and J by 6 bases, with 5 bases of the junction left unmatched. This CDR3 is built from 14 residues. The CDR3 is CASSLAGQEAEAFF. The CDR3 nucleotides read TGCGCCAGCAGCTTGGCCGGACAGGAGGCTGAAGCTTTCTTT.

This sequence joins TRBV27 and TRBJ2-3; the match to TRBD2 covers 12 bases. Per germline, CDR1 MNHEY and CDR2 SMNVEV (reference sequence). The CDR3 is 14 amino acids. The trim removed 1 base at V and 8 bases at J, leaving 1 base unmatched. The CDR3 DNA reads TGTGCCAGCAGTTTATTGACTAGCGGGGGTACGCAGTATTTT. As protein: CASSLLTSGGTQYF.

DNA of the CDR3: TGTGCCAGCAGTGAATGGACAGGGGGCTCCTACGAGCAGTACGTC. Its translation is CASSEWTGGSYEQYV. The chain recombines TRBV6-1 with TRBJ2-7; 10 bases align to TRBD1. The V gene's germline CDR1 is MNHNS and CDR2 SASEGT. The V gene end was trimmed by 2 bases and the J gene end by 0 bases; junction bases not matched to a gene: 1. CDR3 size: 15 residues.

The chain employs TRBV10-3 and TRBJ2-1, with TRBD2 matching 13 bases. The CDR3 runs 16 residues. Germline assignment: CDR1 ENHRY and CDR2 SYGVKD. Trimming cost V 5 bases and J 4 bases; bases outside gene matches: 5. Here the CDR3 DNA reads TGTGCCATCAGTTCCGGGACTAGCGGGGCTTACAATGAGCAGTTCTTC. Translated, it gives CAISSGTSGAYNEQFF.

The J gene is TRBJ1-3, the V gene TRBV25-1; TRBD1 is a possible D gene (6 bases). CDR1 and CDR2 (germline): MGHDK, SYGVNS. V lost 7 bases and J lost 2, with 12 bases in between. The length of the CDR3 is 14 residues. DNA for the CDR3: TGTGCCAGCACCCAAGGGACAACTGGAAACACCATATATTTT. Translating gives CASTQGTTGNTIYF.

The chain is built from TRBV5-1 and TRBJ2-3; no clear D. CDR3 length: 14 amino acids. Germline V gives CDR1 SGHRS, CDR2 YFSETQ. V gave up 1 base and J gave up 2 bases, with 8 bases separating them. The CDR3 DNA follows: TGCGCCAGCAGCTTGTACCCAGACACAGATACGCAGTATTTT. Translated: CASSLYPDTDTQYF.

V gene TRBV28 combines with J gene TRBJ2-7; 8 bases are shared with TRBD1. The V gene's germline CDR1 is MDHEN and CDR2 SYDVKM. The CDR3 loop spans 14 amino acids. The ends lost 4 bases at V and 5 bases at J; junction bases unmatched: 7. The CDR3 region is CASSSGQVWDEQYF. Written as DNA, the CDR3 is TGTGCCAGCAGTTCGGGACAGGTTTGGGACGAGCAGTACTTC.

The V and J genes are TRBV19 and TRBJ1-6; TRBD1 might be the D (6 bases). V lost 4 bases, J lost 7 bases, and 14 bases lay in between. The CDR3 totals 15 residues. Germline CDR1 is LNHDA and CDR2 is SQIVND (reference sequence). This CDR3 reads CASSKSGTSNSPLHF. In DNA, the CDR3 is TGTGCCAGTAGTAAATCCGGGACATCGAATTCACCCCTCCACTTT.

This chain joins TRBV10-1 and TRBJ2-3, with D perhaps matching TRBD1 (5 bases). The CDR3 consists of 15 residues. Trimming shortened V by 0 bases and J by 4 bases, and 11 bases separated the two germline ends. CDR1 is WNHNN and CDR2 is SYGVQD in the germline V gene (reference sequence). The CDR3 nucleotides are TGCGCCAGCAGTGAGTCTAGCCAGGGATCAGATACGCAGTATTTT. Its protein product is CASSESSQGSDTQYF.

V usage is TRBV7-9 and J usage is TRBJ2-2; D remains ambiguous. CDR1 and CDR2 (germline): SEHNR, FQNEAQ (reference sequence). Trimming pared 3 bases from V and 2 bases from J, leaving 7 bases between. The CDR3 contains 14 residues. CDR3 protein: CASSFLPNTGELFF. As DNA, the CDR3 is TGTGCCAGCAGCTTCCTACCTAACACCGGGGAGCTGTTTTTT.

The rearrangement joins TRBV2 to TRBJ2-3; D is undetermined. V gave up 6 bases and J gave up 2 bases, with 9 bases separating them. CDR1 SNHLY and CDR2 FYNNEI come from the germline V gene. The CDR3 has 13 residues. The chain's CDR3 is CASSTGITDTQYF. CDR3 DNA: TGTGCCAGCAGCACGGGTATCACAGATACGCAGTATTTT.

Regarding this clone: Other DNA sequences in this specimen translate into the identical CDR3. The chain is built from TRBV18 and TRBJ2-5; a weak D match, TRBD2 (5 bases). The CDR3 spans 13 residues. Germline values: CDR1 KGHSH, CDR2 LQKENI. Deletions cut 6 bases from V and 2 bases from J, with 10 bases between. The CDR3 bases are TGTGCCAGCTCCCCTCAGCGGCAAGAGACCCAGTACTTC. Residues: CASSPQRQETQYF.